Shown below are 14 T cell receptor beta chains from a single sample sequenced in a study of vaccination and CD4 T cells after COVID-19. Treatment: roughly 10-day PBMC culture with coronavirus spike peptide pools or control peptides (ViraFEST assay). Oncomine TCR Beta short-read sequencing was applied to DNA from cultured CD4+ T cells. MiXCR, run by TCRdb on the PCR reads, gives a single entry per CDR3 protein. The table includes 20,000 to 25,000 distinct CDR3 sequences, roughly half detected once. Their specific antigens are unknown. Sequencing was carried out using CD4+ T cells from blood, cultured in vitro. These receptors were obtained from a human donor who had recovered from COVID-19.

In nucleotides, the CDR3 is TGCGCCAGCAGCTTTTCTTTCGGTTACAATGAGCAGTTCTTC. Translating it yields CASSFSFGYNEQFF. V gene TRBV5-1 combines with J gene TRBJ2-1; no clear D. Germline CDR1 and CDR2: SGHRS and YFSETQ. Trimming took 2 bases from V and 4 from J, leaving 10 bases between them. This CDR3 contains 14 residues.

The chain combines TRBV5-1 with TRBJ2-1, with 10 bases aligning to TRBD2. CDR3 length equals 14 residues. Trimming took 3 bases from V and 5 from J; bases not matched to a gene: 2. Germline CDR1 is SGHRS and CDR2 is YFSETQ. The CDR3 nucleotides read TGCGCCAGCAGCTCGGGGACTAGCGACAATGAGCAGTTCTTC. Translation: CASSSGTSDNEQFF.

This rearrangement joins TRBV7-2 to TRBJ1-1, with D hard to call. The V end lost 5 bases, the J end lost 2 bases, and 9 bases lay between the germline ends. CDR3 length: 13 amino acids. Looked up from germline, CDR1 is SGHTA and CDR2 is FQGNSA. Here the CDR3 reads CASSPTFNTEAFF. CDR3 nucleotide sequence: TGTGCCAGCAGCCCGACCTTTAACACTGAAGCTTTCTTT.

The table lists this clonotype with a few counts. J is TRBJ1-5 and V is TRBV6-1; the D is unclear. Germline V gene sequence: CDR1 MNHNS, CDR2 SASEGT. V lost 2 bases to trimming and J lost 0 bases, with 14 bases between them. CDR3 length: 17 amino acids. CDR3 in DNA: TGTGCCAGCAGTGAACCCCGTCGGCACTATAGCAATCAGCCCCAGCATTTT. This encodes CASSEPRRHYSNQPQHF.

This clonotype was observed a few times. The chain recombines TRBV6-1 with TRBJ1-2, with TRBD1 identical over 7 bases. Germline lookup yields CDR1 MNHNS and CDR2 SASEGT. V shed 6 bases and J 8 bases; nucleotides not matched to a gene: 21. The CDR3 loop spans 17 amino acids. CDR3 sequence (DNA): TGTGCCAGCAGCAAATCAAGGGGGCGCCTCCAAAGCAGCGGCTACACCTTC. This translates into CASSKSRGRLQSSGYTF.

V is TRBV27 and J is TRBJ2-2; either TRBD1 or TRBD2 may fit D (5 bases each). Trimming shortened V by 4 bases and J by 6 bases, and 18 bases separated the two germline ends. This CDR3 is 16 amino acids long. Germline V CDR1 and CDR2: MNHEY, SMNVEV (reference sequence). CDR3 DNA: TGTGCCAGCAGTTCGGGACCGTCTTGGACCCCCGGGGAGCTGTTTTTT. It yields the protein CASSSGPSWTPGELFF.

The J gene is TRBJ2-1, the V gene TRBV6-5; TRBD2 matches at 7 bases. Germline CDR1 MNHEY, CDR2 SVGAGI. Unmatched junction bases numbered 10, after V lost 2 bases and J lost 6 bases. The length of the CDR3 is 16 residues. CDR3: CASSYTPAGTGNEQFF. For the CDR3, the DNA is TGTGCCAGCAGTTACACCCCAGCGGGGACTGGCAATGAGCAGTTCTTC.

This chain connects TRBV6-5 to TRBJ2-3, with D tentatively TRBD1 or TRBD2 (5 bases each). V was clipped by 0 bases and J by 8 bases, with 18 bases between them. The CDR3 covers 16 residues. CDR1 MNHEY and CDR2 SVGAGI come from the germline V gene. The CDR3, as DNA: TGTGCCAGCAGTTACTCGAGAGTATCAGGGAGCGGTACGCAGTATTTT. Protein: CASSYSRVSGSGTQYF.

The chain employs TRBV6-5 and TRBJ1-6; D is perhaps TRBD1 (5 bases). Germline CDR1 MNHEY, CDR2 SVGAGI. The V and J ends lost 0 bases and 3 bases respectively, with 12 bases between them. This CDR3 has 17 residues. The CDR3 loop reads CASSYSKPGDYNSPLHF. Here the CDR3 DNA reads TGTGCCAGCAGTTACTCGAAGCCGGGGGACTATAATTCACCCCTCCACTTT.

This sequence joins TRBV28 and TRBJ1-1; the D is unclear. V shed 6 bases and J shed 0 bases, with 2 bases lying between them. CDR1 is MDHEN and CDR2 is SYDVKM in the germline V gene. The CDR3 loop spans 11 amino acids. CDR3 nucleotides: TGTGCCAGCAGGGTGAACACTGAAGCTTTCTTT. Its protein is CASRVNTEAFF.

This clonotype was counted a few times. V usage is TRBV7-9 and J usage is TRBJ1-2; 7 bases are a match to TRBD1. V shed 3 bases, J shed 4 bases, and the junction held 5 bases outside the gene matches. The CDR3 consists of 14 residues. The V gene's germline CDR1 is SEHNR and CDR2 FQNEAQ (reference sequence). The CDR3: CASSFWDSPYGYTF. CDR3 nucleotides: TGTGCCAGCAGCTTTTGGGACAGTCCCTATGGCTACACCTTC.

This clonotype was seen only a few times. Written as DNA, the CDR3 is TGTGCCAGCAGCAAAGTGGGAGGGTTTGAGACCCAGTACTTC. This gives the protein CASSKVGGFETQYF. This chain joins TRBV7-9 and TRBJ2-5; TRBD2 agrees at 7 bases. V lost 5 bases and J lost 5; bases outside the gene matches: 8. This CDR3 is 14 amino acids long. The germline gives CDR1 SEHNR, CDR2 FQNEAQ (reference sequence).

J is TRBJ1-2 and V is TRBV30; D is ambiguous. The CDR3 is 14 residues long. Germline lookup yields CDR1 GTSNPN and CDR2 SVGIG (reference sequence). Between the trimmed V and J ends, which lost 1 base and 4 bases, there was a span of 13 bases. The CDR3: CAWSATLQSYGYTF. CDR3 nucleotides: TGTGCCTGGAGTGCAACCCTTCAGTCCTATGGCTACACCTTC.

The V gene is TRBV20-1, the J gene TRBJ2-3; 7 bases match TRBD2. Germline V gene sequence: CDR1 DFQATT, CDR2 SNEGSKA (reference sequence). V shed 4 bases and J 4 bases; nucleotides not matched to a gene: 17. The CDR3 spans 17 residues. The CDR3 DNA reads as TGCAGTGCTAACCTTCTTGCGGGAGAGGGTGCCCCAGATACGCAGTATTTT. Its translation: CSANLLAGEGAPDTQYF.